The 8 T cell receptor beta chains in this list originate from one sample, sequenced in a study of T cells after yellow fever vaccination. Using its own MiXCR run on the 5' RACE reads, TCRdb lists one record per CDR3 protein. The sample gives approximately 120,000 distinct CDR3 sequences, 8% to 10% of which show up once; 40% is in the top ten. The sequences come from CD8+ T cells sorted from PBMCs, collected on the day of the yellow fever booster vaccination. These receptors were taken from a man in his late teens or twenties who received the YFV17D yellow fever vaccine.

V and J are TRBV7-2 and TRBJ2-7; 11 bases line up with TRBD2. Germline V lookup: CDR1 SGHTA, CDR2 FQGNSA. With 0 bases clipped from V and 3 bases from J, the junction kept 1 base outside the gene matches. The CDR3 spans 15 residues. CDR3 DNA: TGTGCCAGCAGCTTAGCGACTAGCGGGGTCTACGAGCAGTACGTC. Translation: CASSLATSGVYEQYV.

CDR3 coding DNA: TGTGCCAGCAGCTTGGTTATGAAAGAGAACACTGAAGCTTTCTTT. It is translated as CASSLVMKENTEAFF. The chain employs TRBV5-5 and TRBJ1-1, with D hard to call. Trimming took off 0 bases at V and 1 base at J, with 10 bases between the two ends. The CDR3 totals 15 residues. Germline lookup yields CDR1 SGHKS and CDR2 YYEKEE (reference sequence).

The CDR3, as DNA: TGCAGTGCTGGATCAGGGGCAAGAACTGAAGCTTTCTTT. It specifies CSAGSGARTEAFF. J is TRBJ1-1 and V is TRBV20-1; maybe TRBD1 (6 bases). The CDR3 runs to 13 residues. Germline CDR1 DFQATT, CDR2 SNEGSKA (reference sequence). Trimming removed 5 bases from V and 5 bases from J, with 15 bases in between.

This clonotype has only a few counts. Here the CDR3 DNA reads TGTGCCAGCGGCTTTGACCCTTATAATTCACCCCTCCACTTT. Translation: CASGFDPYNSPLHF. V gene TRBV27 combines with J gene TRBJ1-6, with D unclear. The CDR3 is 14 residues long. Trimming pared 8 bases from V and 4 bases from J, leaving 12 bases between. Germline CDR1 MNHEY, CDR2 SMNVEV (reference sequence).

The chain joins TRBV13 to TRBJ2-2; 8 nucleotides agree with TRBD2. V lost 2 bases to trimming and J lost 6 bases; unmatched junction nucleotides: 8. The germline gives CDR1 PRHDT, CDR2 FYEKMQ (reference sequence). The CDR3 is 16 residues long. The DNA of the CDR3 is TGTGCCAGCAGCTTAAGGCGTCGGGGGGGATCCGGGGAGCTGTTTTTT. It is translated as CASSLRRRGGSGELFF.

This clonotype was recorded a few times. This chain joins TRBV27 and TRBJ2-5; 9 positions agree with TRBD2. Trimming at V came to 5 bases and at J to 4 bases, leaving 8 bases not matched to a gene. The CDR3 sequence is 15 residues long. Per germline, CDR1 MNHEY and CDR2 SMNVEV (reference sequence). CDR3 sequence reads: CASSPGTSLRETQYF. The CDR3 coding sequence is TGTGCCAGCAGTCCCGGGACTAGCTTAAGAGAGACCCAGTACTTC.

This clonotype has just a few counts. V usage is TRBV9 and J usage is TRBJ2-5; possibly TRBD1 for D (6 bases). The CDR3 loop spans 15 amino acids. The ends were cut back, 0 bases at V and 4 bases at J, with 13 bases in the middle. The germline V gene has CDR1 SGDLS and CDR2 YYNGEE. The CDR3 loop reads CASSVVGGGGETQYF. In nucleotides, the CDR3 is TGTGCCAGCAGCGTAGTAGGGGGTGGCGGAGAGACCCAGTACTTC.

The CDR3 protein is CASSRMGAGANTGELFF. The CDR3 nucleotides are TGTGCCAGCAGCCGGATGGGAGCGGGGGCGAACACCGGGGAGCTGTTTTTT. The gene calls are TRBV9 and TRBJ2-2, with TRBD2 identical over 8 bases. The CDR3 is 17 amino acids. Germline V gives CDR1 SGDLS, CDR2 YYNGEE. After removal of 4 bases from V and 0 bases from J, the junction contained 8 bases not matched to a gene.